This T cell receptor (beta chain) was recovered during a study of identical twins. General study results and limits: Its conclusions, products of cross-sectional statistical analysis, did not come from following the same donors.

As for this clonotype: What it recognizes is unknown.

MiXCR, run by TCRdb on the 5' RACE reads, gives a single entry per CDR3 protein. The sample contains hundreds of thousands of distinct CDR3 sequences, 8.6% of which appear only once. This sample was shared with a second study, whose subject was yellow fever vaccine responses in identical twins. From that study: Vaccine-induced T cell responses in twins were reportedly observed to appear partly convergent, partly personalized.

Source material: PBMCs. This receptor was taken from a woman aged 18-30 years in good health.

CDR3 amino acids: CASSYVSGSRTTRNTGELFF. CDR3 DNA: TGTGCCAGCAGTTACGTTAGCGGGAGCCGTACGACCCGGAACACCGGGGAGCTGTTTTTT. This rearrangement joins TRBV6-2 or TRBV6-3 to TRBJ2-2; 9 positions agree with TRBD2. The V segment lost 2 bases and the J segment 1 base; nucleotides outside the gene matches: 14. The CDR3 sequence is 20 residues long. Germline V gene sequence: CDR1 MNHEY, CDR2 SVGEGT.